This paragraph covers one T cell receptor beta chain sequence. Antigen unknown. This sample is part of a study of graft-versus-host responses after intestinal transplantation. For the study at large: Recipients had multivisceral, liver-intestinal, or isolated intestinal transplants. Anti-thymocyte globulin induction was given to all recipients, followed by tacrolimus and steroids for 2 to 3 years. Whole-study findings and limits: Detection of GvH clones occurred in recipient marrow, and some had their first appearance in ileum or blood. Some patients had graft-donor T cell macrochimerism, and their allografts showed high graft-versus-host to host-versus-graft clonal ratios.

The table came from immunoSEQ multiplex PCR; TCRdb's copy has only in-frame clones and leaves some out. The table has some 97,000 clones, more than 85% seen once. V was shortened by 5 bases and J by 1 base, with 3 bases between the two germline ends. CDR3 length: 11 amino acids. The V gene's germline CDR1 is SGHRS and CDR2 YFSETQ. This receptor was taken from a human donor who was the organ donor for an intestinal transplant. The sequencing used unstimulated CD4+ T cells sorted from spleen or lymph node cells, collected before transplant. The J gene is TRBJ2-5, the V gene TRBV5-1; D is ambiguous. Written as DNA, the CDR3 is TGCGCCAGCAGGGGCCAAGAGACCCAGTACTTC. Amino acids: CASRGQETQYF.